This TCR beta chain was captured in a study of blood T cell repertoires in COVID-19. The wider study: Donors in the United States, Italy and Spain gave samples during acute or convalescent COVID-19. T cells, B-cell-depleted T cells, or PBMCs provided the cDNA or gDNA that served as material.

In the source study's methods: For nucleated cells, counts were estimated from reference gene primer amplification. The method was immunoSEQ multiplex PCR; TCRdb's version includes in-frame clones alone and lacks a portion of them. D and trimming come from the DNA, and the V and J calls and clone size come from that table. The table includes more than 110,000 clones, around 82% detected once. This CDR3 contains 18 residues. Trimming cost V 6 bases and J 0 bases; bases outside gene matches: 11. The germline V gene has CDR1 SNHLY and CDR2 FYNNEI. This chain links TRBV2 with TRBJ1-5; TRBD1 matches 10 bases. The receptor comes from a human donor in a cohort sampled during active COVID-19. The sequenced sample consisted of peripheral blood. CDR3 nucleotide sequence: TGTGCCAGCAGCAAGTCCCGGGACAGGGGTGGTAGCAATCAGCCCCAGCATTTT. Its protein is CASSKSRDRGGSNQPQHF.